This TCR beta chain was recovered during a study of glioma-infiltrating T cells after dendritic cell vaccination. CDR1 SGHRS and CDR2 YFSETQ come from the germline V gene. Trimming cost V 0 bases and J 0 bases; bases outside gene matches: 11. The CDR3 loop spans 18 amino acids. Time point meaning: after dendritic cell vaccination, including at tumor progression/relapse. Amplification used 60 V beta primers and 13 J beta primers. TCRdb's copy holds only in-frame clones and misses some; the assay was immunoSEQ multiplex PCR. Of roughly 60,000 clones in the sample, more than 75% were seen once. This TCR derives from a human donor with glioblastoma. J is TRBJ1-2 and V is TRBV5-1, with 7 bases aligning to TRBD1. Sample: blood, taken after dendritic cell vaccination. CDR3 amino acids: CASSLAVEETGTNYGYTF. CDR3 DNA sequence: TGCGCCAGCAGCTTGGCCGTCGAGGAGACAGGGACTAACTATGGCTACACCTTC.